This T cell receptor (beta chain) is drawn from a study of identifying expanded T cells in peripheral blood. Collection occurred without any documented infections or immune events in donors. For this clone: No antigen is known for it.

V lost 9 bases and J 7 bases, leaving 22 bases between the germline ends. This CDR3 region has 15 residues. Germline CDR1 is SNHLY and CDR2 is FYNNEI. Data came from immunoSEQ multiplex PCR; TCRdb stores just in-frame clones and leaves some out. The sample lists some 120,000 clones, approximately 80% occurring once. Study findings and constraints: Over about two and four weeks, about 17 and 20 clones changed, versus roughly 1.1 between replicates. Two-week clone count variance significantly increased as total template count grew.

This clonotype was obtained from a person aged 18 to 69 in good health. The rearrangement uses TRBV2 and TRBJ1-5, with D tentatively TRBD1 (5 bases). Sequences were obtained from blood. The CDR3 DNA reads TGTGCCAGTGACCGGGGCATTCAAAGCCAGCAGCCCCAGCATTTT. Amino acids: CASDRGIQSQQPQHF.